This T cell receptor (beta chain) was recovered during a study of blood T cells in healthy people across ages. Study results and limitations: Older individuals had lower TCR beta diversity per million T cells (the decline was roughly linear). Long-lived donors carried more naive CD4+ cells and greater diversity than aged donors.

The authors ran a second PCR of 7 to 11 cycles using a sample-barcoded 5' primer and a J-beta primer mix. TCRdb re-called the 5' RACE reads through MiXCR, storing one row per CDR3 protein. Here the sample spans around 1.5 million distinct CDR3 sequences, roughly 32% being singletons. Trimming cost V 0 bases and J 0 bases, with 9 bases left between them. Per germline, CDR1 SGDLS and CDR2 YYNGEE. The CDR3 has 16 residues. As for this clonotype: Its specificity is unknown.

The rearrangement uses TRBV9 and TRBJ1-4; D unclear. Sequenced material: blood. This TCR was recovered from a woman younger than 45 in good health. CDR3 amino acids: CASSVAAYATNEKLFF. The CDR3 region has the DNA TGTGCCAGCAGCGTAGCCGCCTATGCAACTAATGAAAAACTGTTTTTT.